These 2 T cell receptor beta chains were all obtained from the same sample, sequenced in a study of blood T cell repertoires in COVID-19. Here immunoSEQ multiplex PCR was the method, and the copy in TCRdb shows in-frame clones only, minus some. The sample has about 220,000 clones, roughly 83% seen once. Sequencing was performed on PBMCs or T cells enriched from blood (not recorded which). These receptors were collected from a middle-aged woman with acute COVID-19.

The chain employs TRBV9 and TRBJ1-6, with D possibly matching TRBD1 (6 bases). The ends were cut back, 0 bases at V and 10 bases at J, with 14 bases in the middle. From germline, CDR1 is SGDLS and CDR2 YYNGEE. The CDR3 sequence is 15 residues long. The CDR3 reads CASSVVGDKISPLHF. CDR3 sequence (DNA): TGTGCCAGCAGCGTAGTAGGGGACAAGATATCACCCCTCCACTTT.

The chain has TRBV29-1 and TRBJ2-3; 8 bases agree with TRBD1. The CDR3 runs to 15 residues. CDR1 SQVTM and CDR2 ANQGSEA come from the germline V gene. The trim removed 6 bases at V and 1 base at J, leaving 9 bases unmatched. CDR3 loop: CSVRTGQVGTDTQYF. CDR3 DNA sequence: TGCAGCGTCAGGACAGGGCAAGTGGGCACAGATACGCAGTATTTT.